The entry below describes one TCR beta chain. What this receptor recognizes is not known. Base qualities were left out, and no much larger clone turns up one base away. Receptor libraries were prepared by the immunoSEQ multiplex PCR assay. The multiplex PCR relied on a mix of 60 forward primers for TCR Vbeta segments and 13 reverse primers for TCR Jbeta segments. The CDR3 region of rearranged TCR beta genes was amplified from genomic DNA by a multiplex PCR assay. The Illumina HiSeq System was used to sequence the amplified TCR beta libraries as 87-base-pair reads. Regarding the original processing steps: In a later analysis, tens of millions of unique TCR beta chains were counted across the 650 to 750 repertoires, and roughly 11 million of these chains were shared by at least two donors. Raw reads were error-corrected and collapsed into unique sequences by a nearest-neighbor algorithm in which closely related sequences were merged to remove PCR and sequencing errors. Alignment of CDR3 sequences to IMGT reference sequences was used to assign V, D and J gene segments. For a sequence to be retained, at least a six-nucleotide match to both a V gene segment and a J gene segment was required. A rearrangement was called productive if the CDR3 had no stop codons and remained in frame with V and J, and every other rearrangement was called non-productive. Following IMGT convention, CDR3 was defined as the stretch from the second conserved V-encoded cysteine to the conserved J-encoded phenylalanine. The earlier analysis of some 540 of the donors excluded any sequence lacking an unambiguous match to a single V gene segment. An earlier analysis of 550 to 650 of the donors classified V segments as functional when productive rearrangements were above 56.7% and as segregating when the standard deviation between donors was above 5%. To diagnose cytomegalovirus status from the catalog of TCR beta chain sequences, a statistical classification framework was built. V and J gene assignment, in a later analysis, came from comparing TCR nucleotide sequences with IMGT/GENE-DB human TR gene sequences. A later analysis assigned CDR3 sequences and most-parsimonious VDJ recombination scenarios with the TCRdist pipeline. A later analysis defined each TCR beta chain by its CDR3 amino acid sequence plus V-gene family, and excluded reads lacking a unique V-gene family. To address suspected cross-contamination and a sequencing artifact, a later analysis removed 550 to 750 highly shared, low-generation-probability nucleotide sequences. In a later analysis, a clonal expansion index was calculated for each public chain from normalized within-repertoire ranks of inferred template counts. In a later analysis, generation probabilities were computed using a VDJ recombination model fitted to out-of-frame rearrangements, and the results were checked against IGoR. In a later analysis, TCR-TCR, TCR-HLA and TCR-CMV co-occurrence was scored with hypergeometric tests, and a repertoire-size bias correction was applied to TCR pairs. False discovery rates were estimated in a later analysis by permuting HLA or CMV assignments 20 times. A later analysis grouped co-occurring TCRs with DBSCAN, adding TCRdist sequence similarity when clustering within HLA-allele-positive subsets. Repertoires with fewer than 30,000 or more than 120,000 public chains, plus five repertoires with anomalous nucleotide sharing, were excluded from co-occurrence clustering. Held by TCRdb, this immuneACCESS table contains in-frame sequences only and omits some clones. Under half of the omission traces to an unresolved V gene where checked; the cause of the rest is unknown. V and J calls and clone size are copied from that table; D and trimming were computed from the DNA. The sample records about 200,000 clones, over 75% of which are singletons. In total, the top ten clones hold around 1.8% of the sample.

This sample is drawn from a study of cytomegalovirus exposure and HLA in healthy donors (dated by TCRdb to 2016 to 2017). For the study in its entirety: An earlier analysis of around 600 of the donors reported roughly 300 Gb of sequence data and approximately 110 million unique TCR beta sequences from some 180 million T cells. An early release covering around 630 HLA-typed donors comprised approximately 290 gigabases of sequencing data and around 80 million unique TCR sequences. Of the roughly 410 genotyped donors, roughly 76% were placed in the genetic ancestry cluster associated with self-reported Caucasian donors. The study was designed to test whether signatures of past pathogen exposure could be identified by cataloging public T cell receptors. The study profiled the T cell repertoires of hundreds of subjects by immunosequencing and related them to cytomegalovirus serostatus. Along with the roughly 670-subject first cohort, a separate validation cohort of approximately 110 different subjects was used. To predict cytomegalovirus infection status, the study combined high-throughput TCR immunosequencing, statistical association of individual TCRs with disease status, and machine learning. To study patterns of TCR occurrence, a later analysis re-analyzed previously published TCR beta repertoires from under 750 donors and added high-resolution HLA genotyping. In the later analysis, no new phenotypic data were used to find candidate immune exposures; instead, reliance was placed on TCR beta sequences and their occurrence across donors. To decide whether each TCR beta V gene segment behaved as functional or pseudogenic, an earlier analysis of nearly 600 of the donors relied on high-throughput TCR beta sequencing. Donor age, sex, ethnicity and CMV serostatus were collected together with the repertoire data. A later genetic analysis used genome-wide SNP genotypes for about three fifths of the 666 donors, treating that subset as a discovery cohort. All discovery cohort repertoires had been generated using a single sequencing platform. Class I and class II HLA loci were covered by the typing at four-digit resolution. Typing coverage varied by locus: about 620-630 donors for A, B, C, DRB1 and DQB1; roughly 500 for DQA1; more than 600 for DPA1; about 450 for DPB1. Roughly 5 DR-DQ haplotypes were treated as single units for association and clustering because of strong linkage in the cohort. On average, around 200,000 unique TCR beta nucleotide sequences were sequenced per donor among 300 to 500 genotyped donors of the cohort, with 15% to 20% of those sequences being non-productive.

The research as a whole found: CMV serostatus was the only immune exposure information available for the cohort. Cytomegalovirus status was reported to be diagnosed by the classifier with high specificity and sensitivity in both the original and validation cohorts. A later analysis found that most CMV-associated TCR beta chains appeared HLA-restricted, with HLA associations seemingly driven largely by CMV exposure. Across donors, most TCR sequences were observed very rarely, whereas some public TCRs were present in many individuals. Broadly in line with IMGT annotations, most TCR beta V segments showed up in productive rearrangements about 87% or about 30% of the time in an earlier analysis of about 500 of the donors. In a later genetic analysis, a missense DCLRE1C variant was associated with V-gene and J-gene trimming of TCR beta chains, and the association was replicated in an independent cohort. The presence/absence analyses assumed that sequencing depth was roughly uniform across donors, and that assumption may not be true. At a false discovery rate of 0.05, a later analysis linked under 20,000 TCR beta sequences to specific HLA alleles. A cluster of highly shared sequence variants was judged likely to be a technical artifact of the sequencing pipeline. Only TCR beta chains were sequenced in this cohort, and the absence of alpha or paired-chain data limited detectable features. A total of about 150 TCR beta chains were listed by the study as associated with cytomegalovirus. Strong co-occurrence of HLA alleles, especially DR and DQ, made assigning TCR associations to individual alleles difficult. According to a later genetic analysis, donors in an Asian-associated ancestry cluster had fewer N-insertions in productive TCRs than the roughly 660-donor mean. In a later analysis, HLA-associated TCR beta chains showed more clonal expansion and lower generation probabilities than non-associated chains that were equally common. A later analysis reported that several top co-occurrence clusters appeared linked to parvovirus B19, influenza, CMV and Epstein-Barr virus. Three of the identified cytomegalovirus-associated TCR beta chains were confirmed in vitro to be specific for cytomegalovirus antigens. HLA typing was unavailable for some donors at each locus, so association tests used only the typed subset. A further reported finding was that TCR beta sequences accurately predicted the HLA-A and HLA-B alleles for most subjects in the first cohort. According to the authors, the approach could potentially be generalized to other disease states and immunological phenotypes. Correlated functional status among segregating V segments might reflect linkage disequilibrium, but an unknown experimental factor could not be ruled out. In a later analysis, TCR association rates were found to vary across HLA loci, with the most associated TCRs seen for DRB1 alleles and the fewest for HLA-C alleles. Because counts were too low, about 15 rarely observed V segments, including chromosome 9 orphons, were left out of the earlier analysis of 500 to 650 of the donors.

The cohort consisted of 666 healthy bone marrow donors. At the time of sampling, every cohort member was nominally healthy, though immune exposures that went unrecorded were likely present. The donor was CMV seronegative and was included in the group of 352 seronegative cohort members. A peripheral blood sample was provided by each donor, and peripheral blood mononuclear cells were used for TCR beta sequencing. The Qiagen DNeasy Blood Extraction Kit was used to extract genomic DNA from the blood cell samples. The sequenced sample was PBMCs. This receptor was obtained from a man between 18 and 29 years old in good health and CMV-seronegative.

The nucleotides read TGTGCCAGCAGCATGACGGGGGGCCTTTACAATGAGCAGTTCTTC. Translated, this is CASSMTGGLYNEQFF. Recombination linked TRBV11-3 to TRBJ2-1; TRBD2 is possibly the D segment (7 matching bases). From a lookup of the germline V gene, CDR1 and CDR2 are SGHNT and YENEEA. Counted from cysteine to phenylalanine, this CDR3 has 15 amino acids. The sequence is cut down to CDR3 DNA, 45 bases in frame from base 1. Cut back by 5 bases and 4 bases, the V and J ends lie 15 bases apart.